These T cell receptor beta chains were read from a single sample in a study of blood T cell repertoires in COVID-19. Some clones are missing from TCRdb's copy, which holds only in-frame ones; the method was immunoSEQ multiplex PCR. The sample lists hundreds of thousands of clones, roughly 82% occurring once. Sequencing was performed on peripheral blood. Source of these receptors: a woman of 80 years or more with COVID-19, enrolled during active disease. The CDR3 runs from the conserved cysteine through the conserved F or W. A D gene is named only where the DNA matches it firmly. Clone size appears in some rows only: once, few, many, or a class for an expanded clone.

CDR3 DNA | CDR3 protein | clone size | D gene | V gene | CDR3 length | J gene
TGCGCCAGCAGCTTACAGGGGGCTAATTCACCCCTCCACTTT | CASSLQGANSPLHF | few | TRBD1 | TRBV5-1 | 14 | TRBJ1-6
TGTGCCAGCAGTATCAGGGGACAGGAGCAGTTCTTC | CASSIRGQEQFF | . | TRBD1 | TRBV12-3/TRBV12-4 | 12 | TRBJ2-1
TGTGCCAGCAGCCAGAAGGGGGCTAACTATGGCTACACCTTC | CASSQKGANYGYTF | . | . | TRBV14 | 14 | TRBJ1-2
TGCGCCAGCAGCCTCTCTGGCGCCGGGGGATCTGAGACCCAGTACTTC | CASSLSGAGGSETQYF | . | . | TRBV4-1 | 16 | TRBJ2-5
TGTGCCAGCAGTAACAACCAGGGTTGGGAAAAACTGTTTTTT | CASSNNQGWEKLFF | . | . | TRBV2 | 14 | TRBJ1-4
TGTGCCAGCAGCAAAACAGGGGTTGTTGGCAATCAGCCCCAGCATTTT | CASSKTGVVGNQPQHF | . | TRBD1 | TRBV6-2/TRBV6-3 | 16 | TRBJ1-5
TGCAGCGTTAGGAGCTCCTACAATGAGCAGTTCTTC | CSVRSSYNEQFF | . | . | TRBV29-1 | 12 | TRBJ2-1
TGTGCCAGCAGTTACTCGTCGGGACAGGGGAATTCACCCCTCCACTTT | CASSYSSGQGNSPLHF | . | TRBD1 | TRBV6-5 | 16 | TRBJ1-6
TGTGCCAGCTCACCACCAAACGGACTTGGTGAAGCTTTCTTT | CASSPPNGLGEAFF | . | . | TRBV18 | 14 | TRBJ1-1
TGTGCCAGCAGCGAAGGACAGGGGGTATACAATGAGCAGTTCTTC | CASSEGQGVYNEQFF | few | TRBD1 | TRBV11-3 | 15 | TRBJ2-1
TGTGCCAGCTCACCCGCGGATCTCAATCAGCCCCAGCATTTT | CASSPADLNQPQHF | . | . | TRBV18 | 14 | TRBJ1-5
TGTGCCAGCGGGACAGGGGCTGGGCAGCCCCAGCATTTT | CASGTGAGQPQHF | . | TRBD1 | TRBV18 | 13 | TRBJ1-5
TGTGCCAGCAGCCCCCGGTCGCTAGCGGGGGCCGGTGATACGCAGTATTTT | CASSPRSLAGAGDTQYF | . | TRBD2 | TRBV5-4 | 17 | TRBJ2-3
TGTGCCAGCAGTAAGAGCTATGGCTACACCTTC | CASSKSYGYTF | . | . | TRBV9 | 11 | TRBJ1-2
TGTGCCAGCAGTGAGAATGGAGCTATCGGTGGCTACACCTTC | CASSENGAIGGYTF | few | . | TRBV6-1 | 14 | TRBJ1-2
TGTGCCACCAGTGATTTGGCCGGGACATCTACCCGCCATTCCTACAATGAGCAGTTCTTC | CATSDLAGTSTRHSYNEQFF | once | . | TRBV24-1 | 20 | TRBJ2-1
TGTGCCATCAAACTGGGACAGGGGAACACCGGGGAGCTGTTTTTT | CAIKLGQGNTGELFF | . | TRBD1 | TRBV10-3 | 15 | TRBJ2-2
TGTGCCAGCAGTCGGGACAGTTACAATGAGCAGTTCTTC | CASSRDSYNEQFF | . | TRBD1 | TRBV6-5 | 13 | TRBJ2-1
TGTGCCAGCAGCCAAGAAAGGCGGTACCCCTACGAGCAGTACTTC | CASSQERRYPYEQYF | . | . | TRBV3-1/TRBV3-2 | 15 | TRBJ2-7
TGTGCTAGCAGCCCCGCGGGGCTTCAAGAGACCCAGTACTTC | CASSPAGLQETQYF | . | . | TRBV7-7 | 14 | TRBJ2-5
TGTGCCAGCAGCCCTAGTGTCGAAGCTTTCTTT | CASSPSVEAFF | . | . | TRBV11-2 | 11 | TRBJ1-1
TGTGCCTCTAGAACAGGCTCCTACGAGCAGTACTTC | CASRTGSYEQYF | . | . | TRBV28 | 12 | TRBJ2-7
TGTGCCAGCAGTTTGGACAGACAGCAGCCCCAGCATTTT | CASSLDRQQPQHF | once | . | TRBV27 | 13 | TRBJ1-5
TGTGCCAGCAGTTTACGGGACACGAGATCCTATAATTCACCCCTCCACTTT | CASSLRDTRSYNSPLHF | . | . | TRBV27 | 17 | TRBJ1-6
TGTGCCAGCAGCTTAGACAGGGCCTCGCCCCAGCATTTT | CASSLDRASPQHF | . | . | TRBV7-2 | 13 | TRBJ1-5
TGTGCCAGCAGGGGGCCAACAACCCCCGAGCAGTACTTC | CASRGPTTPEQYF | . | . | TRBV28 | 13 | TRBJ2-7
TGTGCCAGCTCAACGGACAGGGAAGCTAACTATGGCTACACCTTC | CASSTDREANYGYTF | . | TRBD1 | TRBV18 | 15 | TRBJ1-2
TGTGCCAGTACGGACAGGGCTAGCTCTGGAAACACCATATATTTT | CASTDRASSGNTIYF | . | TRBD1 | TRBV19 | 15 | TRBJ1-3
TGTGCAAGTCGCGTAGCCAGGACAGGGGAGGTCTACGGCTACACCTTC | CASRVARTGEVYGYTF | . | . | TRBV12-2 | 16 | TRBJ1-2
TGTGCCAGCAGCCAAGGTAAAACTAGCGGCTACAATGAGCAGTTCTTC | CASSQGKTSGYNEQFF | once | TRBD2 | TRBV3-1/TRBV3-2 | 16 | TRBJ2-1
TGTGCCAGCAGTTACTCGATACAGGGAGCAGATACGCAGTATTTT | CASSYSIQGADTQYF | . | . | TRBV6-5 | 15 | TRBJ2-3
TGTGCCACCAGCTCGATGGGCCCGCAGTTCTTC | CATSSMGPQFF | . | . | TRBV24-1 | 11 | TRBJ2-1
TGCGCCAGCAGCTCTAGCGGAAGCACCTACAATGAGCAGTTCTTC | CASSSSGSTYNEQFF | . | TRBD2 | TRBV5-1 | 15 | TRBJ2-1
TGTGCCAGCACCTCGACAGGGAACACTGAAGCTTTCTTT | CASTSTGNTEAFF | . | . | TRBV12-3/TRBV12-4 | 13 | TRBJ1-1
TGTGCCAGCAGTTTCAGGGGCCGAGAATATACGCAGTATTTT | CASSFRGREYTQYF | . | . | TRBV28 | 14 | TRBJ2-3
TGTGCCAGTAGTATCAACAGGCTGCCTAGCAATCAGCCCCAGCATTTT | CASSINRLPSNQPQHF | . | . | TRBV19 | 16 | TRBJ1-5
TGTGCCAGCAGCTCGGGACAGGGGAACCAGCCCCAGCATTTT | CASSSGQGNQPQHF | . | TRBD1 | TRBV2 | 14 | TRBJ1-5
TGTGCCACCAGTGTCCCAGCGGGGGGCCCTGGGGCCAACGTCCTGACTTTC | CATSVPAGGPGANVLTF | . | TRBD2 | TRBV24-1 | 17 | TRBJ2-6
TGTGCCAGCAGCTTAAACGGGGAAGCCCTCGGAGATACGCAGTATTTT | CASSLNGEALGDTQYF | . | . | TRBV11-2 | 16 | TRBJ2-3
TGCGCCAGCTCACGACAGGGGGCGACTGAAGCTTTCTTT | CASSRQGATEAFF | few | TRBD1 | TRBV5-1 | 13 | TRBJ1-1
TGTGCCAGCAACCCCGGGACAGGGGGCGCATATGAGCAGTTCTTC | CASNPGTGGAYEQFF | . | TRBD1 | TRBV28 | 15 | TRBJ2-1
TGTGCCAGCAGCCCTGGGGGACAGCCAGGTGAAAAACTGTTTTTT | CASSPGGQPGEKLFF | once | TRBD1 | TRBV5-6 | 15 | TRBJ1-4
TGTGCCAGTAGTACCCCGGGACAGGGGGTATACGAGCAGTACTTC | CASSTPGQGVYEQYF | . | TRBD1 | TRBV19 | 15 | TRBJ2-7
TGTGCCAGCAGCTTGGGCAGGGCCGACGAGCAGTACTTC | CASSLGRADEQYF | . | . | TRBV5-6 | 13 | TRBJ2-7
TGTGCCAGTAGTATAGCCAGGACTTACGAGCAGTACTTC | CASSIARTYEQYF | . | . | TRBV19 | 13 | TRBJ2-7
TGTGCCAGCAGTGAACGAAAGACAGGGGCGGTCATTCAGTACTTC | CASSERKTGAVIQYF | few | TRBD1 | TRBV6-1 | 15 | TRBJ2-4
TGTGCCAGTAGTCGACAGGCGGGTGAGCAGTTCTTC | CASSRQAGEQFF | . | . | TRBV19 | 12 | TRBJ2-1
TGTGCCAGCAGTGAAACACCCGGGACTAGCATCCGACAGAATGAGCAGTTCTTC | CASSETPGTSIRQNEQFF | . | TRBD2 | TRBV25-1 | 18 | TRBJ2-1
TGTGCCACCACCGGGGGGCAACAAGCCACTGAAGCTTTCTTT | CATTGGQQATEAFF | . | . | TRBV24-1 | 14 | TRBJ1-1
TGTGCCACCAGCAGCGACAGGGGCACCTCCTACGAGCAGTACTTC | CATSSDRGTSYEQYF | . | TRBD1 | TRBV15 | 15 | TRBJ2-7
TGCAGCGCCGACAGGGGGAACACTGAAGCTTTCTTT | CSADRGNTEAFF | . | TRBD1 | TRBV29-1 | 12 | TRBJ1-1
TGTGCCAGCAGCGACAGGGATCAGCCCCAGCATTTT | CASSDRDQPQHF | . | TRBD1 | TRBV28 | 12 | TRBJ1-5
TGTGCCAGCAGTCAAACAGGGTACTCTGGAAACACCATATATTTT | CASSQTGYSGNTIYF | . | . | TRBV11-2 | 15 | TRBJ1-3
TGCGCCAGCAGCTTGGACCAGACTTATGGCTACACCTTC | CASSLDQTYGYTF | . | . | TRBV5-1 | 13 | TRBJ1-2